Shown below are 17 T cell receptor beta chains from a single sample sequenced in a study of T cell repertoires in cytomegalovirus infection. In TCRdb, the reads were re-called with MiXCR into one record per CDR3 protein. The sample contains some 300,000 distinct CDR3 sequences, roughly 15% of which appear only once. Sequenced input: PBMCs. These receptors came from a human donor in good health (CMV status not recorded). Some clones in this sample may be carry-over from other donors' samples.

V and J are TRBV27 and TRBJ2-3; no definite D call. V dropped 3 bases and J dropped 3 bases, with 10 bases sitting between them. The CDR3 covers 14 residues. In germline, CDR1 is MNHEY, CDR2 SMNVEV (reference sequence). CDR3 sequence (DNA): TGTGCCAGCAGTTTTAATGAACAAACAGATACGCAGTATTTT. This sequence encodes CASSFNEQTDTQYF.

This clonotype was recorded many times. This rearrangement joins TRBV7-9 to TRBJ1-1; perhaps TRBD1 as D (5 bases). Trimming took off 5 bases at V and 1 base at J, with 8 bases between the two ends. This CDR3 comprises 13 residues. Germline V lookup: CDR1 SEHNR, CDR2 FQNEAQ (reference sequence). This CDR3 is CASSRGGNTEAFF. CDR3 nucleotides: TGTGCCAGCAGCCGGGGGGGGAACACTGAAGCTTTCTTT.

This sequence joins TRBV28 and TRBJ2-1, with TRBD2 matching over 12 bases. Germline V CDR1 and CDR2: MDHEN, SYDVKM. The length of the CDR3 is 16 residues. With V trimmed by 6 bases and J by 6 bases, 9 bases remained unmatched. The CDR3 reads CASSFLAGGPVNEQFF. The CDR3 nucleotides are TGTGCCAGCAGCTTTCTAGCGGGGGGGCCTGTCAATGAGCAGTTCTTC. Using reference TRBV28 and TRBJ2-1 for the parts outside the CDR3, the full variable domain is DVKVTQSSRYLVKRTGEKVFLECVQDMDHENMFWYRQDPGLGLRLIYFSYDVKMKEKGDIPEGYSVSREKKERFSLILESASTNQTSMYLCASSFLAGGPVNEQFFGPGTRLTVL.

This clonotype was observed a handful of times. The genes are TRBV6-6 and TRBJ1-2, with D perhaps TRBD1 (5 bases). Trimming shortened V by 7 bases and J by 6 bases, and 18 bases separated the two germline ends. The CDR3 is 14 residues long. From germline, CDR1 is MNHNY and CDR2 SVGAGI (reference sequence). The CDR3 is CASTDSLGTHGYTF. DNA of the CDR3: TGTGCCAGCACCGACAGTCTCGGGACCCATGGCTACACCTTC.

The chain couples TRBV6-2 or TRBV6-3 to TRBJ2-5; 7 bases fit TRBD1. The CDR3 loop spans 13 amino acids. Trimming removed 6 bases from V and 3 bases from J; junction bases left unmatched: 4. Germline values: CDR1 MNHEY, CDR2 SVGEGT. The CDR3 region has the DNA TGTGCCAGCAGAAGGGACAGCGAAGAGACCCAGTACTTC. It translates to CASRRDSEETQYF.

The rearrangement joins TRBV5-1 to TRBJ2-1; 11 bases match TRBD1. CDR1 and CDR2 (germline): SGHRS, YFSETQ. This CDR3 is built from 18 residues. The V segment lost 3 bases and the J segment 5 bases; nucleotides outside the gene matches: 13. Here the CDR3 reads CASSWKGQGVTTNNEQFF. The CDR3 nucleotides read TGCGCCAGCAGCTGGAAGGGACAGGGGGTTACCACCAACAATGAGCAGTTCTTC.

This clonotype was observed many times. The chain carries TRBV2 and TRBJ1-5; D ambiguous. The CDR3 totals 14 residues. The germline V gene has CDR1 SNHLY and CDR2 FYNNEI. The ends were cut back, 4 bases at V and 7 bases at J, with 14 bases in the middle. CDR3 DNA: TGTGCCAGCAGTGTAACCGGGTCGGGACAGCCCCAGCATTTT. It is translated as CASSVTGSGQPQHF.

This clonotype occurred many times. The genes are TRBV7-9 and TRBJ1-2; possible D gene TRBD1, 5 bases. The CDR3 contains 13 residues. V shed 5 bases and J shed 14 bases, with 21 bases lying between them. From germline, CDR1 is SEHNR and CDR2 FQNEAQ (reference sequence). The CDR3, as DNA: TGTGCCAGCAGCGATATGTGGACACCGCCTGGTACCTTC. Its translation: CASSDMWTPPGTF.

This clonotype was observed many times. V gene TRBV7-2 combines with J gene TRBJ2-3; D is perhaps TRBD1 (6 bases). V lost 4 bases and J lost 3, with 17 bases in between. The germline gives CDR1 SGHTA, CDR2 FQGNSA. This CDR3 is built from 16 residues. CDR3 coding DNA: TGTGCCAGCAGCTCCCCGAACAGGGTGGGGACAGATACGCAGTATTTT. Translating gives CASSSPNRVGTDTQYF. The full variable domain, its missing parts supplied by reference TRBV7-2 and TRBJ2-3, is GAGVSQSPSNKVTEKGKDVELRCDPISGHTALYWYRQSLGQGLEFLIYFQGNSAPDKSGLPSDRFSAERTGGSVSTLTIQRTQQEDSAVYLCASSSPNRVGTDTQYFGPGTRLTVL.

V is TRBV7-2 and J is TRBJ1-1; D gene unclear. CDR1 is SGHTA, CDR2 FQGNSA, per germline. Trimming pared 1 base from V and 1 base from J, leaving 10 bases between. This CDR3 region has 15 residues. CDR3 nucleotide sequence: TGTGCCAGCAGCTTAGTGGCCCAGACGAACACTGAAGCTTTCTTT. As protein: CASSLVAQTNTEAFF.

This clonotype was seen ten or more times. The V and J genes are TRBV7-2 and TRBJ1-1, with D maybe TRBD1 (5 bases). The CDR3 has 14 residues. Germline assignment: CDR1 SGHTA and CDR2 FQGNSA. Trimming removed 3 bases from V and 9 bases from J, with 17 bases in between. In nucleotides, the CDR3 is TGTGCCAGCAGCTTCAAAAAATGGGGGGGAAAAGCTTTCTTT. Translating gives CASSFKKWGGKAFF.

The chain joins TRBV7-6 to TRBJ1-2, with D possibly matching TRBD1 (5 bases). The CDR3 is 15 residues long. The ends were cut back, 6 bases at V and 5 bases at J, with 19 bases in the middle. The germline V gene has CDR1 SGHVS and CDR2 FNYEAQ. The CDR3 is CASRQRGPALYGYTF. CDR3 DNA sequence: TGTGCCAGCAGACAAAGGGGACCGGCCCTATATGGCTACACCTTC. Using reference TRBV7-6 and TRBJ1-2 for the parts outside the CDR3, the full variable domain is GAGVSQSPRYKVTKRGQDVALRCDPISGHVSLYWYRQALGQGPEFLTYFNYEAQQDKSGLPNDRFSAERPEGSISTLTIQRTEQRDSAMYRCASRQRGPALYGYTFGSGTRLTVV.

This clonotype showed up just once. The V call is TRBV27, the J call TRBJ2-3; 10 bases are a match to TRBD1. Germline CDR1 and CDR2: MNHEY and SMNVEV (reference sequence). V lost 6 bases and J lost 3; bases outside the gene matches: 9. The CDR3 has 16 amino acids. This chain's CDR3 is CASRKGDRGGTDTQYF. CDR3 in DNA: TGTGCCAGCAGGAAAGGGGACAGGGGAGGGACAGATACGCAGTATTTT.

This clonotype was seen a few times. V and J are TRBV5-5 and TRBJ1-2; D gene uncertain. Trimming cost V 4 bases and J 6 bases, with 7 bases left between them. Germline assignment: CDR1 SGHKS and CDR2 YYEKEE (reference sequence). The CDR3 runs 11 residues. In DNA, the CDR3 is TGTGCCAGCAGCGGAAATAATGGCTACACCTTC. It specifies CASSGNNGYTF.

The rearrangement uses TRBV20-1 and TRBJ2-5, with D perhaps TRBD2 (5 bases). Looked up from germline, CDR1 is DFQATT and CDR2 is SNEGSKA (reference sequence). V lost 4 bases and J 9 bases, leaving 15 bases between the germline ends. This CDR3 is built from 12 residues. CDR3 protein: CSATGLGPSQYF. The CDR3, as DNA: TGCAGTGCTACCGGACTTGGCCCCTCCCAGTACTTC.

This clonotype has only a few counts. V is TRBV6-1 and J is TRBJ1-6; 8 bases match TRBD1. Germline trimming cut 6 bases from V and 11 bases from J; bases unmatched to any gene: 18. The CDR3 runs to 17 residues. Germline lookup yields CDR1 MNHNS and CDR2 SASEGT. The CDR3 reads CASRLTPRQGHPAPLHF. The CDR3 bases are TGTGCCAGCAGGCTCACCCCGAGACAGGGGCACCCAGCACCCCTCCACTTT.

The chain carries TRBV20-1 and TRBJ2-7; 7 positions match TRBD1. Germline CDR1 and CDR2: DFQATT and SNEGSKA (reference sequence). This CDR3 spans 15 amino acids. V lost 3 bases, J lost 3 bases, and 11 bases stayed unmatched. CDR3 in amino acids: CSASQPLTGFYEQYF. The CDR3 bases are TGCAGTGCTAGTCAACCCCTGACAGGGTTCTACGAGCAGTACTTC.